This T cell receptor beta chain was sequenced during a study of cytomegalovirus exposure and HLA in healthy donors. There were likely unrecorded immune exposures, though donors were nominally healthy when sampled. Primers for the PCR totalled 60 Vbeta and 13 Jbeta. The data were produced by immunoSEQ multiplex PCR, yet TCRdb's version contains in-frame clones alone and is incomplete. The table lists roughly 150,000 clones, 70% to 85% of them singletons. Per the germline V gene, CDR1 is LNHNV and CDR2 is YYDKDF (reference sequence). The CDR3 loop spans 15 amino acids. Between the trimmed V and J ends, which lost 1 base and 9 bases, there was a span of 19 bases.

The chain joins TRBV15 to TRBJ2-7; D is unresolved. The sequence came from a male donor in good health and CMV-seronegative. Sequencing was carried out using PBMCs. The CDR3 region has the DNA TGTGCCACCAGCAGAGGGGCAGGAACTCCTGACGGGCAGTACTTC. Translating gives CATSRGAGTPDGQYF.